This note documents a single T cell receptor (beta chain) sequence. This sample is part of a study of T cell responses to AZD1222 COVID-19 vaccine. Repertoires were generated with immunoSEQ multiplex PCR, while TCRdb's copy carries only in-frame clones and drops some. The top ten hold 1.1% of the sample, which has about 160,000 clones, about 91% seen once. In germline, CDR1 is SNHLY, CDR2 FYNNEI. The CDR3 runs 13 residues. J was trimmed by 2 bases and V by 11 bases; bases with no gene match: 5. Pooled together were second doses at about 4 or about 12 weeks. Sequenced here: peripheral blood, sampled 28 days after the second AZD1222 dose. This TCR came from an adult who received the AZD1222 COVID-19 vaccine. The chain couples TRBV2 to TRBJ2-7; 11 bases match TRBD1. The CDR3 region is CAGTGGTTYEQYF. CDR3 bases: TGTGCCGGGACAGGGGGGACTACCTACGAGCAGTACTTC.